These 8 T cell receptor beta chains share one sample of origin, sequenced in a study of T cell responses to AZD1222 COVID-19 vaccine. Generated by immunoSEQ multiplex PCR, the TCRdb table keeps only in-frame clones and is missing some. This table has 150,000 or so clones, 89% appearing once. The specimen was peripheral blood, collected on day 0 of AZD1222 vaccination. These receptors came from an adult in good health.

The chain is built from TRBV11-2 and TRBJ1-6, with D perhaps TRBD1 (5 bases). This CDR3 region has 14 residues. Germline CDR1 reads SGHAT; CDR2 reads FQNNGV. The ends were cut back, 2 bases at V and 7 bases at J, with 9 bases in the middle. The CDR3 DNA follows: TGTGCCAGCAGCTTACAAGGGGAAAATTCACCCCTCCACTTT. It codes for CASSLQGENSPLHF.

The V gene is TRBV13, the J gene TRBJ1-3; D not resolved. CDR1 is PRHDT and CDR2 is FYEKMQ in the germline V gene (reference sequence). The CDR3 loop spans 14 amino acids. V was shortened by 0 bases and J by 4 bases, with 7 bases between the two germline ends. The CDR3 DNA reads TGTGCCAGCAGCTTAGGCCCCCGGGGAAACACCATATATTTT. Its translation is CASSLGPRGNTIYF.

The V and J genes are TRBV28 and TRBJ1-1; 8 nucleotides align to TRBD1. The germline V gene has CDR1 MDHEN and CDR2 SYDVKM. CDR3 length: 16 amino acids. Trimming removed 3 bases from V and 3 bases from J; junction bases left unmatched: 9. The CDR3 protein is CASSFPRTGRHTEAFF. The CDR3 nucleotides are TGTGCCAGCAGTTTTCCCAGGACAGGGCGTCACACTGAAGCTTTCTTT.

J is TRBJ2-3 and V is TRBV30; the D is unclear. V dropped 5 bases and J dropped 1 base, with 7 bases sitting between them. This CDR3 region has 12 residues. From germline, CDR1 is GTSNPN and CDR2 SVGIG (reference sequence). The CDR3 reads CAWEIRTDTQYF. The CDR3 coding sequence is TGTGCCTGGGAGATTCGCACAGATACGCAGTATTTT.

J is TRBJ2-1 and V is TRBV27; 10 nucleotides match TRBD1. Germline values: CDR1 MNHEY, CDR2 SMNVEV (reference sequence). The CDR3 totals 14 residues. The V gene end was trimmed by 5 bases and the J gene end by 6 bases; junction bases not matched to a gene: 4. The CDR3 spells CASSHRDRGNEQFF. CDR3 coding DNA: TGTGCCAGCAGTCACCGGGACAGGGGCAATGAGCAGTTCTTC.

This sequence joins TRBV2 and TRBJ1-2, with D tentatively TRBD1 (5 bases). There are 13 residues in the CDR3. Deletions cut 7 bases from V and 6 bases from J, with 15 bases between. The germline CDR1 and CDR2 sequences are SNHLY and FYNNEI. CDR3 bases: TGTGCCAGCACCCTATGGGGCGGGGATGGCTACACCTTC. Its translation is CASTLWGGDGYTF.

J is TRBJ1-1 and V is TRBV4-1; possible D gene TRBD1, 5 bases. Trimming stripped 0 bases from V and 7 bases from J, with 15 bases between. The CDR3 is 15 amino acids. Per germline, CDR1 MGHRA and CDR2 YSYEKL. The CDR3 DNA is TGCGCCAGCAGCCAAGATTGGGGGGAACATGTTGAAGCTTTCTTT. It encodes CASSQDWGEHVEAFF.

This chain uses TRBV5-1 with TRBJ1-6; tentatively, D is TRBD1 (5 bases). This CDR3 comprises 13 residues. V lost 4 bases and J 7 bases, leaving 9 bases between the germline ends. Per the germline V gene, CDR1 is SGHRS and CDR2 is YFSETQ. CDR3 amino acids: CASSPDRNSPLHF. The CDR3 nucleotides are TGCGCCAGCAGCCCCGACAGAAATTCACCCCTCCACTTT.